What follows are 15 T cell receptor beta chains derived from one specimen sequenced in a study of early T cells in non-severe SARS-CoV-2 infection. TCRdb fed the 5' RACE reads into MiXCR, producing one record per CDR3 protein. The sample contains 65,000 to 70,000 distinct CDR3 sequences, roughly a tenth of which appear only once. Sequencing was carried out using whole blood. The receptors stem from an adult who was a healthcare worker with PCR-confirmed SARS-CoV-2 infection or an uninfected control (not recorded which).

This clonotype was observed many times. The rearrangement uses TRBV2 and TRBJ1-5, with D possibly TRBD1 on 5 matching bases. This CDR3 is 13 amino acids long. Germline-derived CDR1 and CDR2 are SNHLY and FYNNEI. The V end lost 5 bases, the J end lost 4 bases, and 9 bases lay between the germline ends. CDR3 sequence reads: CASSRQFNQPQHF. The CDR3 DNA follows: TGTGCCAGCAGTAGACAGTTTAATCAGCCCCAGCATTTT.

The genes are TRBV19 and TRBJ2-3; 7 bases match TRBD1. V was pared by 3 bases and J by 3 bases, with 0 bases of the junction left unmatched. Germline V gene sequence: CDR1 LNHDA, CDR2 SQIVND (reference sequence). CDR3 length equals 13 residues. The DNA for the CDR3 is TGTGCCAGTAGTATGGGACAGACAGATACGCAGTATTTT. The encoded protein is CASSMGQTDTQYF.

This chain uses TRBV12-3 or TRBV12-4 with TRBJ2-5; D perhaps matches TRBD2 (5 bases). This CDR3 is built from 16 residues. Trimming took off 7 bases at V and 0 bases at J, with 18 bases between the two ends. Here the CDR3 DNA reads TGTGCCAGCACTCAACAAGGCGGACTCCACCAAGAGACCCAGTACTTC. This encodes CASTQQGGLHQETQYF.

The chain employs TRBV20-1 and TRBJ2-5; TRBD2 agrees at 7 bases. The CDR3 has 14 residues. The V and J ends lost 0 bases and 3 bases, in that order; junction bases with no gene match: 4. The germline V gene encodes CDR1 DFQATT and CDR2 SNEGSKA (reference sequence). This chain's CDR3 is CSARDGLGKETQYF. CDR3 nucleotide sequence: TGCAGTGCTAGAGATGGACTAGGGAAAGAGACCCAGTACTTC.

This clonotype has only a few counts. The chain is built from TRBV12-3 or TRBV12-4 and TRBJ2-1, with D possibly being TRBD1 (6 bases). The CDR3 extends over 12 amino acids. Trimming removed 8 bases from V and 7 bases from J, with 12 bases in between. CDR3 loop: CASPGQGNEQFF. The CDR3 DNA is TGTGCCAGCCCCGGTCAGGGGAATGAGCAGTTCTTC.

This clonotype was detected only a few times. This chain links TRBV11-2 with TRBJ2-3; TRBD1 might be the D (5 bases). This CDR3 has 19 amino acids. Germline V gives CDR1 SGHAT, CDR2 FQNNGV. V was cut by 4 bases and J by 6 bases, with 29 bases left in between. The CDR3 here is CASSWQLGFTTVGGDTQYF. The CDR3 bases are TGTGCCAGCAGCTGGCAACTGGGTTTTACGACAGTGGGCGGCGATACGCAGTATTTT.

This clonotype appeared many times. V is TRBV5-4 and J is TRBJ2-3; D is unresolved. CDR1 and CDR2 (germline): SGHNT, YYREEE (reference sequence). The CDR3 sequence is 14 residues long. The ends were cut back, 7 bases at V and 4 bases at J, with 16 bases in the middle. The CDR3 sequence: CASAPEFDPDTQYF. The CDR3 nucleotides are TGTGCCAGCGCCCCAGAGTTTGACCCAGATACGCAGTATTTT.

This clonotype occurred many times. This chain links TRBV7-6 with TRBJ2-3; tentatively, D is TRBD1 or TRBD2 (5 bases each). Per germline, CDR1 SGHVS and CDR2 FNYEAQ. The CDR3 covers 17 residues. Trimming stripped 4 bases from V and 2 bases from J, with 19 bases between. CDR3 in DNA: TGTGCCAGCAGCTGGGGCAGGGACGATGCAAACACAGATACGCAGTATTTT. It translates to CASSWGRDDANTDTQYF.

This clonotype was counted ten times or more. The chain combines TRBV7-6 with TRBJ2-1; 11 bases align to TRBD2. With V trimmed by 6 bases and J by 0 bases, 4 bases remained unmatched. The germline CDR1 and CDR2 sequences are SGHVS and FNYEAQ. The CDR3 consists of 16 residues. The chain's CDR3 is CASSRTSGLSYNEQFF. DNA for the CDR3: TGTGCCAGCAGTCGGACTAGCGGGCTCTCCTACAATGAGCAGTTCTTC.

This clonotype was seen a handful of times. The J gene is TRBJ2-7, the V gene TRBV7-9; weak D call: TRBD2 (5 bases). Germline V gives CDR1 SEHNR, CDR2 FQNEAQ (reference sequence). The CDR3 spans 12 residues. V was cut by 10 bases and J by 4 bases, with 14 bases left in between. CDR3 residues: CATSDRGYEQYF. The DNA of the CDR3 is TGTGCCACGAGTGACCGGGGTTACGAGCAGTACTTC. Full variable domain (rest looked up from reference TRBV7-9 and TRBJ2-7): DTGVSQNPRHKITKRGQNVTFRCDPISEHNRLYWYRQTLGQGPEFLTYFQNEAQLEKSRLLSDRFSAERPKGSFSTLEIQRTEQGDSAMYLCATSDRGYEQYFGPGTRLTVT.

This clonotype was observed a few times. The chain has TRBV11-2 and TRBJ2-6, with D unresolved. Germline CDR1 SGHAT, CDR2 FQNNGV. The CDR3 loop spans 18 amino acids. The ends were cut back, 2 bases at V and 4 bases at J, with 18 bases in the middle. The CDR3 loop reads CASSLKGASDSGANVLTF. CDR3 in DNA: TGTGCCAGCAGCTTAAAGGGTGCTTCTGATTCCGGGGCCAACGTCCTGACTTTC.

The sample holds a few counts of this clonotype. The genes are TRBV12-3 or TRBV12-4 and TRBJ2-5; TRBD2 is a possible D gene (6 bases). V lost 3 bases and J lost 5, with 19 bases in between. The CDR3 contains 16 residues. The CDR3 protein is CASSFISGGSGETQYF. As DNA, the CDR3 is TGTGCCAGCAGTTTTATCTCTGGGGGGAGCGGCGAGACCCAGTACTTC.

The rearrangement joins TRBV9 to TRBJ2-7, with 15 positions matching TRBD2. Germline trimming cut 4 bases from V and 2 bases from J; bases unmatched to any gene: 10. This CDR3 contains 18 residues. In germline, CDR1 is SGDLS, CDR2 YYNGEE. In DNA, the CDR3 is TGTGCCAGCAGCCTGGGACTAGCGGGAGGACTGGGACCCTACGAGCAGTACTTC. Its protein product is CASSLGLAGGLGPYEQYF.

The rearrangement uses TRBV10-3 and TRBJ1-1, with TRBD1 matching over 7 bases. Germline loops: CDR1 ENHRY, CDR2 SYGVKD. This CDR3 is 15 amino acids long. Trimming removed 2 bases from V and 4 bases from J; junction bases left unmatched: 7. The CDR3 DNA reads as TGTGCCATCAGTGAGGGGGGACAGAGGGGCACTGAAGCTTTCTTT. It yields the protein CAISEGGQRGTEAFF.

This clonotype appeared a single time. The chain employs TRBV20-1 and TRBJ2-1; 14 positions agree with TRBD2. This CDR3 is 16 amino acids long. Germline V lookup: CDR1 DFQATT, CDR2 SNEGSKA (reference sequence). J lost 10 bases, V lost 1 base, and 9 bases had no gene match. This CDR3 reads CSARATGTSGSWEQFF. The DNA for the CDR3 is TGCAGTGCTAGAGCCACCGGGACTAGCGGGAGCTGGGAGCAGTTCTTC.